These 21 T cell receptor beta chains originate from one sample sequenced in a study of blood T cell repertoires in COVID-19. Sequencing was performed with immunoSEQ multiplex PCR; in TCRdb, only in-frame clones are kept and a portion is missing. The data contain some 210,000 clones, roughly 86% of them singletons. Material: peripheral blood. Receptors were obtained from a woman in her 70s with active or convalescent COVID-19.

This chain connects TRBV9 to TRBJ2-1, with D possibly being TRBD2 (6 bases). CDR1 and CDR2 (germline): SGDLS, YYNGEE. Trimming pared 1 base from V and 11 bases from J, leaving 19 bases between. This CDR3 contains 15 residues. CDR3 bases: TGTGCCAGCAGCGTAAGGGGACTCCCGATTAATAAGCAGTTCTTC. It encodes CASSVRGLPINKQFF.

This clone was seen a single time. V and J are TRBV9 and TRBJ1-2; 10 nucleotides agree with TRBD1. The germline V gene has CDR1 SGDLS and CDR2 YYNGEE. The CDR3 covers 15 residues. After removal of 3 bases from V and 4 bases from J, the junction contained 6 bases not matched to a gene. DNA of the CDR3: TGTGCCAGCAGCGGACGGGACAGGGGTATCTATGGCTACACCTTC. This sequence encodes CASSGRDRGIYGYTF. Supplemented by reference TRBV9 and TRBJ1-2, the full variable domain reads DSGVTQTPKHLITATGQRVTLRCSPRSGDLSVYWYQQSLDQGLQFLIQYYNGEERAKGNILERFSAQQFPDLHSELNLSSLELGDSALYFCASSGRDRGIYGYTFGSGTRLTVV.

The rearrangement uses TRBV7-9 and TRBJ1-4; 7 nucleotides align to TRBD1. The germline V gene encodes CDR1 SEHNR and CDR2 FQNEAQ (reference sequence). The trim removed 5 bases at V and 3 bases at J, leaving 6 bases unmatched. There are 15 residues in the CDR3. CDR3 residues: CASSGTGTANEKLFF. The CDR3 nucleotides read TGTGCCAGCAGCGGTACCGGGACAGCTAATGAAAAACTGTTTTTT.

The chain couples TRBV7-3 to TRBJ2-1; no clear D. CDR1 is SGHTA, CDR2 FQGTGA, per germline. The CDR3 loop spans 13 amino acids. Trimming took off 1 base at V and 6 bases at J, with 7 bases between the two ends. In DNA, the CDR3 is TGTGCCAGCAGCTTAATCGGTCCCAATGAGCAGTTCTTC. Translation: CASSLIGPNEQFF.

The rearrangement links TRBV11-2 to TRBJ2-4, with D possibly matching TRBD2 (6 bases). From germline, CDR1 is SGHAT and CDR2 FQNNGV. The CDR3 covers 15 residues. V gave up 4 bases and J gave up 0 bases, with 10 bases separating them. CDR3 sequence reads: CASSYGLLAKNIQYF. In DNA form, the CDR3 reads TGTGCCAGCAGCTACGGACTACTAGCCAAAAACATTCAGTACTTC.

This clone showed up just once. The J gene is TRBJ2-5, the V gene TRBV13; D is ambiguous. Trimming removed 5 bases at V and 5 bases at J, with 9 bases between. Germline CDR1 and CDR2: PRHDT and FYEKMQ (reference sequence). This CDR3 contains 12 residues. Written as DNA, the CDR3 is TGTGCCAGCAGCCCGAGGTGGGAGACCCAGTACTTC. Protein: CASSPRWETQYF.

This chain uses TRBV7-3 with TRBJ2-1; TRBD2 matches at 12 bases. CDR3 length: 15 residues. V trimming: 4 bases; J trimming: 8 bases; junction bases outside the gene matches: 6. The germline V gene encodes CDR1 SGHTA and CDR2 FQGTGA. The CDR3 coding sequence is TGTGCCAGCAGCTCTAGCGGGAGGGCCGGGGATGAGCAGTTCTTC. Its protein is CASSSSGRAGDEQFF.

The J gene is TRBJ2-7, the V gene TRBV7-9; possible D gene TRBD2, 6 bases. Germline V gene data show CDR1 as SEHNR and CDR2 as FQNEAQ (reference sequence). The CDR3 extends over 15 amino acids. The V and J ends lost 3 bases and 5 bases respectively, with 17 bases between them. CDR3: CASSFGGDLADEQYF. The CDR3 nucleotides are TGTGCCAGCAGCTTTGGAGGGGATCTAGCCGACGAGCAGTACTTC.

The chain couples TRBV9 to TRBJ2-3; D perhaps matches TRBD1 (7 bases). The germline gives CDR1 SGDLS, CDR2 YYNGEE. This CDR3 contains 16 residues. V lost 0 bases to trimming and J lost 5 bases, with 16 bases between them. CDR3 sequence: CASSVAVSRGVDTQYF. In nucleotides, the CDR3 is TGTGCCAGCAGCGTAGCGGTTAGCAGGGGGGTAGATACGCAGTATTTT.

This rearrangement joins TRBV2 to TRBJ1-1; D ambiguous. CDR1 SNHLY and CDR2 FYNNEI come from the germline V gene. The CDR3 covers 15 residues. Trimming cost V 5 bases and J 2 bases, with 15 bases left between them. The CDR3 spells CASSTARQSNTEAFF. Here the CDR3 DNA reads TGTGCCAGCAGTACAGCCAGGCAAAGTAACACTGAAGCTTTCTTT.

The chain uses TRBV11-3 and TRBJ2-3; 7 nucleotides line up with TRBD2. CDR3 length: 16 amino acids. Germline V gene sequence: CDR1 SGHNT, CDR2 YENEEA. V shed 3 bases, J shed 1 base, and the junction held 7 bases outside the gene matches. In DNA, the CDR3 is TGTGCCAGCAGCTTCGGCGGGAGAGAGGGCACAGATACGCAGTATTTT. It yields the protein CASSFGGREGTDTQYF.

This clone has more than one count but fewer than ten. For the CDR3, the DNA is TGTGCCACCAGCAGCCCGGTGAGGATCCTAAGCAGCTATGGCTACACCTTC. Translation gives CATSSPVRILSSYGYTF. This chain joins TRBV15 and TRBJ1-2; D remains ambiguous. Deletions cut 3 bases from V and 4 bases from J, with 21 bases between. The CDR3 extends over 17 amino acids. CDR1 and CDR2 from the germline V gene are LNHNV and YYDKDF (reference sequence). The full variable domain, rest sourced from reference TRBV15 and TRBJ1-2, is DAMVIQNPRYQVTQFGKPVTLSCSQTLNHNVMYWYQQKSSQAPKLLFHYYDKDFNNEADTPDNFQSRRPNTSFCFLDIRSPGLGDTAMYLCATSSPVRILSSYGYTFGSGTRLTVV.

The chain recombines TRBV6-1 with TRBJ1-5, with TRBD1 as a possible D gene (6 bases). The CDR3 consists of 15 residues. The V end was cut by 2 bases, the J end by 2 bases, with 10 bases between. CDR1 is MNHNS, CDR2 SASEGT, per germline. CDR3 in amino acids: CASSERAGGNQPQHF. The CDR3 bases are TGTGCCAGCAGTGAAAGGGCAGGGGGCAATCAGCCCCAGCATTTT.

This clone was counted once. The chain recombines TRBV7-9 with TRBJ2-1; 9 bases are shared with TRBD1. The CDR3 has 14 amino acids. Germline V gene sequence: CDR1 SEHNR, CDR2 FQNEAQ (reference sequence). With 6 bases clipped from V and 6 bases from J, the junction kept 6 bases outside the gene matches. CDR3 sequence (DNA): TGTGCCAGCAGAACAGGGGGCGCAGGCAATGAGCAGTTCTTC. As protein: CASRTGGAGNEQFF.

The CDR3 DNA follows: TGTGCCAGCAGCTTAGCCCGGACTAGCGGAACCAGGGAGCTGTTTTTT. It codes for CASSLARTSGTRELFF. The chain carries TRBV7-9 and TRBJ2-2, with TRBD2 matching 10 bases. This CDR3 comprises 16 residues. Germline V gene data show CDR1 as SEHNR and CDR2 as FQNEAQ (reference sequence). The trim removed 0 bases at V and 9 bases at J, leaving 7 bases unmatched.

This clone was detected once. The rearrangement links TRBV2 to TRBJ1-1; 9 bases map to TRBD1. Unmatched junction bases numbered 10, after V lost 7 bases and J lost 1 base. The CDR3 has 16 amino acids. Germline V gives CDR1 SNHLY, CDR2 FYNNEI. CDR3 protein: CASNLKRTGANTEAFF. The CDR3 region has the DNA TGTGCCAGCAACCTAAAACGGACAGGGGCGAACACTGAAGCTTTCTTT.

The chain recombines TRBV6-5 with TRBJ2-7; 11 nucleotides line up with TRBD2. The CDR3 is made up of 15 amino acids. The germline V gene encodes CDR1 MNHEY and CDR2 SVGAGI. With V trimmed by 0 bases and J by 3 bases, 1 base remained unmatched. CDR3 protein: CASSYSTSGNYEQYF. CDR3 DNA: TGTGCCAGCAGTTACTCGACTAGCGGGAACTACGAGCAGTACTTC.

CDR3 region: CASSKSRRGDNEKLFF. Here the CDR3 DNA reads TGTGCCAGCAGCAAAAGCCGCCGGGGAGATAATGAAAAACTGTTTTTT. The V and J genes are TRBV21-1 and TRBJ1-4. TRBV21-1 is termed a pseudogene. The CDR3 has 16 amino acids.

Remarks on this clone: A junction end diverges from the germline sequence, so it may reflect a read error. CDR3 bases: TGTGTCAGCTCACCGACAGGGGGCAACTACGAGCAGTACTTC. It translates to CVSSPTGGNYEQYF. The chain has TRBV18 and TRBJ2-7; 10 nucleotides agree with TRBD1. The germline V gene encodes CDR1 KGHSH and CDR2 LQKENI. There are 14 residues in the CDR3.

V and J are TRBV28 and TRBJ2-7; 7 positions agree with TRBD2. The CDR3 length is 15 residues. Germline V gene data show CDR1 as MDHEN and CDR2 as SYDVKM. The V gene end was trimmed by 6 bases and the J gene end by 5 bases; junction bases not matched to a gene: 13. CDR3 sequence: CASSYIPLGGNEQYF. The CDR3 nucleotides are TGTGCCAGCAGCTATATCCCCCTGGGGGGGAACGAGCAGTACTTC.

This rearrangement joins TRBV14 to TRBJ2-1, with TRBD2 identical over 8 bases. Unmatched junction bases numbered 3, after V lost 1 base and J lost 1 base. Germline V gene sequence: CDR1 SGHDN, CDR2 FVKESK. The length of the CDR3 is 16 residues. CDR3 in DNA: TGTGCCAGCAGCCAAGGGACTAGCTGGTCCTACAATGAGCAGTTCTTC. Translation gives CASSQGTSWSYNEQFF.